This T cell receptor (beta chain) was recorded in a study of shared clonotypes between healthy human individuals. Study-wide context: Donors, aged 18 to 49, were a couple of women and three men. Findings and limits, study-wide: Memory subsets had estimated richness that was generally smaller than that of naive subsets. Depth was large, yet rarefaction showed that sorted-subset sequencing was incomplete.

Generated by immunoSEQ multiplex PCR, the TCRdb table keeps only in-frame clones and is missing some. The top ten clones hold about 34% of a sample with 650,000 to 700,000 clones, roughly 87% of them seen once. The CDR3 totals 15 residues. V trimming: 6 bases; J trimming: 0 bases; junction bases outside the gene matches: 4. Germline CDR1 and CDR2: ENHRY and SYGVKD. On this clone: Its cognate antigen is unknown.

The receptor was isolated from a man aged 18 to 30 in good health. Some clones in this sample may be carry-over from other donors' samples. The sample consisted of memory CD8+ T cells from PBMCs. Subset defined: CD45RO+ cells pooled with CCR7-negative TemRA cells. This chain joins TRBV10-3 and TRBJ2-7; 11 bases match TRBD2. In nucleotides, the CDR3 is TGTGCCATCAGGAGCACTAGCGGGGGCTCCTACGAGCAGTACTTC. This gives the protein CAIRSTSGGSYEQYF.